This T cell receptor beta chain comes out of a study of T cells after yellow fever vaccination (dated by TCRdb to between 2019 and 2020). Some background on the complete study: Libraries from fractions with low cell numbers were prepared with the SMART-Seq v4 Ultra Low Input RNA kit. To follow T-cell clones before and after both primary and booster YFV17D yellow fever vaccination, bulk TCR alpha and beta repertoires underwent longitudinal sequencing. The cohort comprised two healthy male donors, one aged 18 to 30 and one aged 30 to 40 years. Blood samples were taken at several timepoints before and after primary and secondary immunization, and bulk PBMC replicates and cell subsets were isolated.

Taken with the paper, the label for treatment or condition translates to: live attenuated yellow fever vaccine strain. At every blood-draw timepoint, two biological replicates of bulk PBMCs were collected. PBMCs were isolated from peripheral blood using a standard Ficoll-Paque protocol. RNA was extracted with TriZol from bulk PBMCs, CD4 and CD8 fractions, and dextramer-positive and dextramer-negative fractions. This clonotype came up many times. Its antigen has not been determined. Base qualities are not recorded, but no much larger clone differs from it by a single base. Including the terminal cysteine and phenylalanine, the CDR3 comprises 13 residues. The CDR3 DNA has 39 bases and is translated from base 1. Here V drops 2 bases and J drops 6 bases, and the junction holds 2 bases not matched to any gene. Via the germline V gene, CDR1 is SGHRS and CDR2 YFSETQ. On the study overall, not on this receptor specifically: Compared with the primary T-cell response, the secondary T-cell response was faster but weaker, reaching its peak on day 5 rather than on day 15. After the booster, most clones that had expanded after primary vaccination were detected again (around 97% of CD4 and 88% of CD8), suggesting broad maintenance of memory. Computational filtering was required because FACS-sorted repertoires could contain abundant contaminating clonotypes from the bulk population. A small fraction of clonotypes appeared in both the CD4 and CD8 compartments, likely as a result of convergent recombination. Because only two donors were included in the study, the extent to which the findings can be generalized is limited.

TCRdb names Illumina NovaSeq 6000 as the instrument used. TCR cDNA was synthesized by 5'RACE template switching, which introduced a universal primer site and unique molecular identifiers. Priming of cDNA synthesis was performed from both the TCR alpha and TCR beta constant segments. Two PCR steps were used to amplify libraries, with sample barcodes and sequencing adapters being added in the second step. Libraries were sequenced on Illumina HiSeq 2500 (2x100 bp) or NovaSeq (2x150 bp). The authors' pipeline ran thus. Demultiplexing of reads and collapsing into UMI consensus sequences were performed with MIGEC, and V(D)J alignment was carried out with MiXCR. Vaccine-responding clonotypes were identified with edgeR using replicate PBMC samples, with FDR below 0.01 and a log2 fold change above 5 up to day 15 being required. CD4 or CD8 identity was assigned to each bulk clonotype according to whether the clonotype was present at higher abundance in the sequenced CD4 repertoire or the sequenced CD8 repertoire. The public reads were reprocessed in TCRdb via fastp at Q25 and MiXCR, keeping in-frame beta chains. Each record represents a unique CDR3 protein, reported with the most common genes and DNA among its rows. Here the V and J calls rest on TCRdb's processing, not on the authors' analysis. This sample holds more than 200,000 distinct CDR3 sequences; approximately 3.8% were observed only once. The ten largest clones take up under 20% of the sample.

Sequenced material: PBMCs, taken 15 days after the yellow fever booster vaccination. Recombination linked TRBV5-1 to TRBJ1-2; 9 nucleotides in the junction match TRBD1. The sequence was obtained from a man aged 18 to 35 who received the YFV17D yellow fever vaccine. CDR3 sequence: CASSFGQGHGYTF. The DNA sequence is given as TGCGCCAGCAGCTTCGGACAGGGGCATGGCTACACCTTC.